The present entry profiles one T cell receptor beta chain with its context. Recovered status in Cohort 3 required two negative PCRs, clearance, or symptom resolution. The data stem from a study of blood T cell repertoires in COVID-19. CDR1 is LNHDA and CDR2 is SQIVND in the germline V gene (reference sequence). Trimming shortened V by 10 bases and J by 0 bases, and 12 bases separated the two germline ends. The CDR3 runs to 14 residues. TCRdb's table, derived via immunoSEQ multiplex PCR, lists solely in-frame clones and lacks some. The sample lists roughly 250,000 clones, 75% to 90% occurring once. The sequencing sample was made of PBMCs or T cells enriched from blood (not recorded which). The receptor comes from a woman aged 25 to 39 who had recovered from COVID-19. The chain couples TRBV19 to TRBJ2-2; perhaps TRBD2 as D (6 bases). CDR3 sequence: CATGRLANTGELFF. Written as DNA, the CDR3 is TGTGCCACTGGGAGGCTTGCGAACACCGGGGAGCTGTTTTTT.